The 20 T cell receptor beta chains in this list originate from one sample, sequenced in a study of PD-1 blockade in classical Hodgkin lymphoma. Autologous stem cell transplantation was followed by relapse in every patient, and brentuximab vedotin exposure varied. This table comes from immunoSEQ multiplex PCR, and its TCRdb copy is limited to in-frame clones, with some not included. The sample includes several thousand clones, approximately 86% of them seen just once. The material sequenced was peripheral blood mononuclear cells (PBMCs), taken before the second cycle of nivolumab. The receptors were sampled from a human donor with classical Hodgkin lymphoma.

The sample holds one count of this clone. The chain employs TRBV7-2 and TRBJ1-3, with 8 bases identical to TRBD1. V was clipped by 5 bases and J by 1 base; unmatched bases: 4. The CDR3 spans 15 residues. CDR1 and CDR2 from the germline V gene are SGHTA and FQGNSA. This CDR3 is CASSRDRFSGNTIYF. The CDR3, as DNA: TGTGCCAGCAGCCGGGACAGGTTTTCTGGAAACACCATATATTTT.

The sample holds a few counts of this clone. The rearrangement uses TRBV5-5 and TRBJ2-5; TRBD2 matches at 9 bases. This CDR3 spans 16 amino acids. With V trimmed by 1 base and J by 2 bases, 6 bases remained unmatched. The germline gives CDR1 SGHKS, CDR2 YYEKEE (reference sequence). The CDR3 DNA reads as TGTGCCAGCAGCTTGCTTCGACTAGCGGCTCAAGAGACCCAGTACTTC. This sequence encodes CASSLLRLAAQETQYF.

In nucleotides, the CDR3 is TGTGCTAGTACCCTTCCCACCGGCACTGAAGCTTTCTTT. Translating it yields CASTLPTGTEAFF. The rearrangement links TRBV12-5 to TRBJ1-1; no firm D call. Germline V CDR1 and CDR2: LGHNT, FRNRAP. The CDR3 has 13 residues. Trimming pared 8 bases from V and 4 bases from J, leaving 14 bases between. The variable domain in full, completed from reference TRBV12-5 and TRBJ1-1, reads DARVTQTPRHKVTEMGQEVTMRCQPILGHNTVFWYRQTMMQGLELLAYFRNRAPLDDSGMPKDRFSAEMPDATLATLKIQPSEPRDSAVYFCASTLPTGTEAFFGQGTRLTVV.

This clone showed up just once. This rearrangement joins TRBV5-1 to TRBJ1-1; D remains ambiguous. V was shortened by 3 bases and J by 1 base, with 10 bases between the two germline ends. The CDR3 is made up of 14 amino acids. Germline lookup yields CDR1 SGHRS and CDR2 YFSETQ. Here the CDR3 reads CASSSTAGNTEAFF. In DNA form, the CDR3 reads TGCGCCAGCAGCTCCACAGCAGGGAACACTGAAGCTTTCTTT.

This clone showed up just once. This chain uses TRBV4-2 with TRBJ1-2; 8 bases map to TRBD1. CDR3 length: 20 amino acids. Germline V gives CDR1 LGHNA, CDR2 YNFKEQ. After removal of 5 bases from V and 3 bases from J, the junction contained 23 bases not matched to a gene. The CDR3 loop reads CASSYGRRSYTGGKDYGYTF. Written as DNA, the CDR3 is TGTGCCAGCAGCTACGGACGAAGAAGTTATACAGGGGGAAAAGACTATGGCTACACCTTC.

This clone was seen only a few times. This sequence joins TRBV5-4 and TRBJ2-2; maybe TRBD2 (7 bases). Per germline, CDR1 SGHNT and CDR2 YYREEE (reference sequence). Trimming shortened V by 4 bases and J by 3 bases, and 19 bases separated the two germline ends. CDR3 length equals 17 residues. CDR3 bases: TGTGCCAGCAGCCCTCCTTTAGGGGGAGGGTACACCGGGGAGCTGTTTTTT. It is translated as CASSPPLGGGYTGELFF.

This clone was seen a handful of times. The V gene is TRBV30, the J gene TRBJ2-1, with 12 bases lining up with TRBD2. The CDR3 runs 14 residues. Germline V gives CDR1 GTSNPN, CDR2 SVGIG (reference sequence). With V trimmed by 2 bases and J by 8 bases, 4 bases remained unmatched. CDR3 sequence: CAWSQASGRDEQFF. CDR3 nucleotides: TGTGCCTGGAGTCAGGCTAGCGGGAGGGATGAGCAGTTCTTC. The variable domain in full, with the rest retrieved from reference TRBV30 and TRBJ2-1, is SQTIHQWPATLVQPVGSPLSLECTVEGTSNPNLYWYRQAAGRGLQLLFYSVGIGQISSEVPQNLSASRPQDRQFILSSKKLLLSDSGFYLCAWSQASGRDEQFFGPGTRLTVL.

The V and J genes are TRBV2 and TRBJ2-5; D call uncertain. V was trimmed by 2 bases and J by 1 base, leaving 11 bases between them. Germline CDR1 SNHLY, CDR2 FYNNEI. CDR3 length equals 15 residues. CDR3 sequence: CASSETCPVQETQYF. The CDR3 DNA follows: TGTGCCAGCAGTGAAACTTGCCCAGTCCAAGAGACCCAGTACTTC.

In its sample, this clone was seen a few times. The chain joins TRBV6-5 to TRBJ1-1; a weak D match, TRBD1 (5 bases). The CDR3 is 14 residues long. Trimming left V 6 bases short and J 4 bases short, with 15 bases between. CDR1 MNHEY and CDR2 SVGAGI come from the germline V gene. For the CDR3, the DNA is TGTGCCAGCAGGGGGGGGGTACCTACCACTGAAGCTTTCTTT. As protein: CASRGGVPTTEAFF.

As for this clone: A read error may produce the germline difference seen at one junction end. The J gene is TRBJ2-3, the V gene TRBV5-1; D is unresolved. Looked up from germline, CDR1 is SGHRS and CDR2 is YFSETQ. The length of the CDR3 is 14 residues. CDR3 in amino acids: CASSLVVLTDTQCF. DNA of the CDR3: TGCGCCAGCAGCTTGGTGGTCTTAACAGATACGCAGTGTTTT.

CDR3 nucleotide sequence: TGCAGCGTTGGAGCTGGCACAGATACGCAGTATTTT. This gives the protein CSVGAGTDTQYF. The J gene is TRBJ2-3, the V gene TRBV29-1; D unresolved. The CDR3 consists of 12 residues. In germline, CDR1 is SQVTM, CDR2 ANQGSEA. V gave up 4 bases and J gave up 1 base, with 6 bases separating them.

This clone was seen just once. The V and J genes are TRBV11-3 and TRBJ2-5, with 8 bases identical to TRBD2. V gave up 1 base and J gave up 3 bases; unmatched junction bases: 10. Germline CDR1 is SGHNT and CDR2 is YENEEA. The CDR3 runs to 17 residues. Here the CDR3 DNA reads TGTGCCAGCAGCTTAGGCCTCCGGGCGGGGGGCGAAGAGACCCAGTACTTC. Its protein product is CASSLGLRAGGEETQYF.

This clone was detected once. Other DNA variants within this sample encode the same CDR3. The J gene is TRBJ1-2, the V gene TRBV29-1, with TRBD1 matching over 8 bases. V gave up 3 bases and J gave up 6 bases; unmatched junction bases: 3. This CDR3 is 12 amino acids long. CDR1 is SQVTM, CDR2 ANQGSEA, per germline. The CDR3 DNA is TGCAGCGTTGAGGGACAGGCTGATGGCTACACCTTC. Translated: CSVEGQADGYTF.

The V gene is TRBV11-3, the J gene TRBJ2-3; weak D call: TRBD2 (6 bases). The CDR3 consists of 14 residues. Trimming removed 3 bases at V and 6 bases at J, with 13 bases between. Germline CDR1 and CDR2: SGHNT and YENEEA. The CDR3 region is CASSFLGGDDTQYF. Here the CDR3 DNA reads TGTGCCAGCAGCTTCCTCGGGGGAGACGATACGCAGTATTTT.

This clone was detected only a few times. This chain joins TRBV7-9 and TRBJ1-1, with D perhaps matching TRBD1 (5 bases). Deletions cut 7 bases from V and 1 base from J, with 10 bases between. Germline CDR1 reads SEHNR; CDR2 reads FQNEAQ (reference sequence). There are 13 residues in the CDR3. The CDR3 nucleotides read TGTGCCAGCACCTCGGGACCGAACACTGAAGCTTTCTTT. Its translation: CASTSGPNTEAFF.

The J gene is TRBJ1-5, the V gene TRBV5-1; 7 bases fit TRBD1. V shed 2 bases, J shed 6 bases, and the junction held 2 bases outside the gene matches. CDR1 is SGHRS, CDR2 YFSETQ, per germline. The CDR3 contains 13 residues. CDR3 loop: CASSLQGSQPQHF. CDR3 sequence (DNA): TGCGCCAGCAGCTTACAGGGGAGTCAGCCCCAGCATTTT.

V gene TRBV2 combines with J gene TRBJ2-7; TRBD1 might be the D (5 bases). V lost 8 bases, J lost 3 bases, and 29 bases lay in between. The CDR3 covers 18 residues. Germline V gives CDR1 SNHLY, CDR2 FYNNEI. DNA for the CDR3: TGTGCCAGCGGCGCAGGGCCCCTATCCTTGGGTATCTTCTACGAGCAGTACGTC. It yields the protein CASGAGPLSLGIFYEQYV.

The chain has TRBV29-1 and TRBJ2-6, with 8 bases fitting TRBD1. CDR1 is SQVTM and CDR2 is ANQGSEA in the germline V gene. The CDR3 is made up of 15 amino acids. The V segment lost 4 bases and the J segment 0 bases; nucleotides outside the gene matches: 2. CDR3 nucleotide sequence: TGCAGCGTTGGTGGGACAGGCTCTGGGGCCAACGTCCTGACTTTC. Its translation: CSVGGTGSGANVLTF.

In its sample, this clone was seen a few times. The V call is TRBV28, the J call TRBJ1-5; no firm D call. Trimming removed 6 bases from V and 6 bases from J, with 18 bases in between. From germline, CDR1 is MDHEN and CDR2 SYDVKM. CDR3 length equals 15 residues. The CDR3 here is CASSSSGTGFQPQHF. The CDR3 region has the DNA TGTGCCAGCAGCTCTTCGGGTACGGGGTTTCAGCCCCAGCATTTT.

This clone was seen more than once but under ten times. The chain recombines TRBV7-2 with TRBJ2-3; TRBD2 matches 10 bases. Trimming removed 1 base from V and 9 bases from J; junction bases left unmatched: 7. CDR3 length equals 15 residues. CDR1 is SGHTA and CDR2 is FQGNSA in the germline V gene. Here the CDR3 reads CASSLGRSGGGTQYF. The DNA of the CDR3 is TGTGCCAGCAGCTTAGGGAGAAGCGGGGGGGGAACGCAGTATTTT.